The sample holds one count of the clone carrying this T cell receptor beta chain. What it recognizes is unknown. Sequence at one end of the junction differs from germline and may be a read error. Running of the v3.0 immunoSEQ assay took place at survey level. Some clones are missing from TCRdb's copy, which holds only in-frame ones; the method was immunoSEQ multiplex PCR. The sample yields around 30,000 clones, less than 90% seen once. This record belongs to a study of long-term antiretroviral therapy in people with HIV. Points from the study as a whole: Across all time points, the repertoire was dominated by clones that expanded before ART. Upon ART, diversity increased but remained lower than transplant donor controls.

Germline V gives CDR1 SNHLY, CDR2 FYNNEI. The CDR3 extends over 16 amino acids. The rearrangement links TRBV2 to TRBJ2-1; 15 positions agree with TRBD2. The TCR comes from a young man with HIV. The specimen comprised unsorted PBMCs, sampled 0.4 years after starting antiretroviral therapy. Written as DNA, the CDR3 is TGTGCCAGCACTGAAGGACTAGCGGGAGGGGACAATGAGCAGTTCTTC. This encodes CASTEGLAGGDNEQFF.